The 21 T cell receptor beta chains below come from one sample, sequenced in a study of T cells expressing NK-cell markers. TCRdb reprocessed the 5' RACE reads and keeps a single row for each CDR3 protein, giving no DNA. The sample has 200,000 to 300,000 distinct CDR3 sequences; the top ten hold about 0.39%. Sequenced input: blood T cells: a sorted CD56 or NKG2C T cell subset, CD4+ or CD8+ T cells, or bulk PBMC T cells (not recorded which). The receptors here all came from a man aged 18 to 30 in good health.

The CDR3 here is CASRIEVSGDRTQYF. This chain uses TRBV5-4 with TRBJ2-3; TCRdb outputs TRBD2, but without DNA this stays unchecked. Germline CDR1 and CDR2: SGHNT and YYREEE (reference sequence). The CDR3 runs 15 residues.

The rearrangement links TRBV12-3 or TRBV12-4 to TRBJ1-5. The CDR3 runs to 14 residues. CDR3 sequence reads: CASSLGQKSQPQHF.

The V call is TRBV6-5, the J call TRBJ2-7; lacking DNA, the TRBD1 call made by TCRdb goes unchecked. Germline CDR1 and CDR2: MNHEY and SVGAGI. This CDR3 has 18 residues. CDR3 sequence: CASSYSIPGQGRTYEQYF.

The genes are TRBV5-4 and TRBJ2-1; the D call of TRBD2 rests on TCRdb alone, since no DNA is present to check it. Looked up from germline, CDR1 is SGHNT and CDR2 is YYREEE (reference sequence). CDR3 length: 15 amino acids. The CDR3 here is CASSLKRVRGNEQFF. Complete variable domain (other parts from reference TRBV5-4 and TRBJ2-1): ETGVTQSPTHLIKTRGQQVTLRCSSQSGHNTVSWYQQALGQGPQFIFQYYREEENGRGNFPPRFSGLQFPNYSSELNVNALELDDSALYLCASSLKRVRGNEQFFGPGTRLTVL.

The V gene is TRBV11-2, the J gene TRBJ2-1; TCRdb proposes TRBD1, but this gene call is untestable without DNA. CDR3 length: 15 amino acids. In germline, CDR1 is SGHAT, CDR2 FQNNGV. The chain's CDR3 is CASSPWGQGGHEQFF.

CDR3 amino acids: CASSLLPGHYTGELFF. This sequence joins TRBV11-1 and TRBJ2-2; without DNA, the TCRdb call of TRBD1 cannot be checked. Germline-derived CDR1 and CDR2 are SGHAT and FQDESV (reference sequence). CDR3 length: 16 residues.

The chain couples TRBV20-1 to TRBJ1-5. This CDR3 spans 15 amino acids. Germline CDR1 reads DFQATT; CDR2 reads SNEGSKA (reference sequence). CDR3 region: CSAVPGPGGLEPQHF.

The chain is built from TRBV7-9 and TRBJ1-2. The CDR3 contains 15 residues. Germline V CDR1 and CDR2: SEHNR, FQNEAQ (reference sequence). The CDR3 spells CASSLGGSTNYGYTF.

The CDR3 sequence is CASSQDGQGGTEAFF. This sequence joins TRBV4-1 and TRBJ1-1; without DNA, the TCRdb call of TRBD1 cannot be checked. The CDR3 consists of 15 residues. Germline V gene data show CDR1 as MGHRA and CDR2 as YSYEKL.

V and J are TRBV5-1 and TRBJ2-1; TCRdb gives TRBD1 as the D gene, but with no DNA this cannot be confirmed. The CDR3 is 14 residues long. CDR1 SGHRS and CDR2 YFSETQ come from the germline V gene. The CDR3 region is CASSLGTGGNEQFF.

The rearrangement joins TRBV4-1 to TRBJ2-1; without DNA, the TCRdb call of TRBD2 cannot be checked. This CDR3 is 15 amino acids long. Germline values: CDR1 MGHRA, CDR2 YSYEKL. Here the CDR3 reads CASSQITSGSNEQFF.

The CDR3 region is CASSLGGRRGQETQYF. This rearrangement joins TRBV5-1 to TRBJ2-5. The CDR3 totals 16 residues. Looked up from germline, CDR1 is SGHRS and CDR2 is YFSETQ.

The chain has TRBV5-1 and TRBJ2-5; no DNA is available, so the TRBD1 call from TCRdb remains unchecked. The CDR3 consists of 15 residues. Germline V lookup: CDR1 SGHRS, CDR2 YFSETQ. The CDR3 reads CASSLTTGEGETQYF.

This sequence joins TRBV19 and TRBJ2-1. The CDR3 extends over 14 amino acids. Germline V gene lookup returns CDR1 LNHDA and CDR2 SQIVND (reference sequence). The CDR3 protein is CAGESGSSYNEQFF.

This chain joins TRBV20-1 and TRBJ2-1; absent DNA, TCRdb's TRBD2 call cannot be checked. The CDR3 is 14 residues long. Germline V gene data show CDR1 as DFQATT and CDR2 as SNEGSKA (reference sequence). Here the CDR3 reads CSARGPSGDNEQFF.

The CDR3 loop is CASSGSGVQPQHF. This sequence joins TRBV5-6 and TRBJ1-5; TCRdb calls TRBD1, which cannot be checked without DNA. The germline V gene encodes CDR1 SGHDT and CDR2 YYEEEE. CDR3 size: 13 residues.

The chain couples TRBV6-5 to TRBJ2-5; TCRdb indicates TRBD1, and absent DNA this call remains unverified. This CDR3 has 15 amino acids. Germline V gene sequence: CDR1 MNHEY, CDR2 SVGAGI. The CDR3: CASSTGHPNLETQYF.

The gene calls are TRBV5-1 and TRBJ1-6. The V gene's germline CDR1 is SGHRS and CDR2 YFSETQ. CDR3 length: 15 residues. The CDR3 loop reads CASSSRRDYNSPLHF.

The CDR3 is CASSSQGIFYGYTF. The chain joins TRBV6-5 to TRBJ1-2; TCRdb's D call, TRBD1, is unchecked because there is no DNA. Germline CDR1 MNHEY, CDR2 SVGAGI. This CDR3 spans 14 amino acids.

This rearrangement joins TRBV12-3 or TRBV12-4 to TRBJ2-7; TCRdb reports TRBD2, a call that lacks DNA to check it against. The CDR3 totals 17 residues. This CDR3 is CASSFASGRASSYEQYF.

CDR3 loop: CASTLGLTKYNEQFF. This rearrangement joins TRBV12-3 or TRBV12-4 to TRBJ2-1; absent DNA, TCRdb's TRBD2 call cannot be checked. The CDR3 consists of 15 residues.